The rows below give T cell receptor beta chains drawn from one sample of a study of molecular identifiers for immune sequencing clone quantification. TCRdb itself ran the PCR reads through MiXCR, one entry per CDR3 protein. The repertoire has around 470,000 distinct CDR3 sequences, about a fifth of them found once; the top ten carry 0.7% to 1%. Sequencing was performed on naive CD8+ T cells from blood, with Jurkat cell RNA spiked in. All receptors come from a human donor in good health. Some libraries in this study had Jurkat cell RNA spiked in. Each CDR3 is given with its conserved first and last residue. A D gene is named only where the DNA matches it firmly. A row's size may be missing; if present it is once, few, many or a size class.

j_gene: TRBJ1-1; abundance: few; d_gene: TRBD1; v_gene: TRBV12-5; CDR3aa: CASGLVVVLGQPNTEAFF; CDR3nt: TGTGCTAGTGGTTTGGTAGTAGTGTTGGGACAGCCGAACACTGAAGCTTTCTTT
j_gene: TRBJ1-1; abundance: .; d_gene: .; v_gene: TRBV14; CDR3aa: CASSSRPGGPEAFF; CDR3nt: TGTGCCAGCAGCTCCCGACCGGGAGGCCCTGAAGCTTTCTTT
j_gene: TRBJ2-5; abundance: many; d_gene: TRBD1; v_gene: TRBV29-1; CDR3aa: CSVERQGHAETQYF; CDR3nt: TGCAGCGTTGAAAGACAGGGGCATGCGGAGACCCAGTACTTC
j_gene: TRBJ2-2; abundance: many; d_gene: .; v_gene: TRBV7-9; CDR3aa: CASSSWGQNTGELFF; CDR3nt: TGTGCCAGCAGCTCATGGGGACAAAACACCGGGGAGCTGTTTTTT
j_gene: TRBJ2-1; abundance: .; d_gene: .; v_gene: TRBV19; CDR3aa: CASSIGGAWNEQFF; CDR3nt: TGTGCCAGTAGTATAGGGGGGGCATGGAATGAGCAGTTCTTC
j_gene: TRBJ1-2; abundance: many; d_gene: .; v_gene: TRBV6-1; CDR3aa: CAIQGRPVNYGYTF; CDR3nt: TGTGCCATCCAAGGCCGACCGGTGAACTATGGCTACACCTTC
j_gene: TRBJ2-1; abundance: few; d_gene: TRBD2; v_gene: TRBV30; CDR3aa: CAWASGPRNEQFF; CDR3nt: TGTGCCTGGGCTAGCGGGCCACGCAATGAGCAGTTCTTC
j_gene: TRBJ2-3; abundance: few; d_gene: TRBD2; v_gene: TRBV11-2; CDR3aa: CASSLVGTSGPHGSTDTQYF; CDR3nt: TGTGCCAGCAGCTTAGTTGGGACTAGCGGGCCCCACGGTAGCACAGATACGCAGTATTTT
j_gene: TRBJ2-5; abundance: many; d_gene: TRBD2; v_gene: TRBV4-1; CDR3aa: CASSQEGRVQETQYF; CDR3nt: TGCGCCAGCAGCCAAGAGGGGAGGGTCCAAGAGACCCAGTACTTC
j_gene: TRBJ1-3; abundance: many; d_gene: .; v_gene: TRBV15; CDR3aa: CATSQARGFGNTIYF; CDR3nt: TGTGCCACCAGCCAAGCCAGGGGTTTCGGAAACACCATATATTTT
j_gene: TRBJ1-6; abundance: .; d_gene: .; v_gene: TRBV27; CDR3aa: CASSWGTPTGSPLHF; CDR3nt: TGTGCCAGCAGTTGGGGGACACCCACCGGTTCACCCCTCCACTTT
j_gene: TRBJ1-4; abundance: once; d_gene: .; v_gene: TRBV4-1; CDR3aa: CASSQDSAPTIGKLFF; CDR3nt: TGCGCCAGCAGCCAAGATTCGGCCCCAACGATAGGAAAACTGTTTTTT
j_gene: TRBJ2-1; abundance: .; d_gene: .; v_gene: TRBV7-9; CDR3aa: CASSHSLASEQFF; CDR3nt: TGTGCCAGCAGCCACTCCCTAGCGTCTGAGCAGTTCTTC
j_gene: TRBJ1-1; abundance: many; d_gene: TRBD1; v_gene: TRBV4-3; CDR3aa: CASSQGGQGVAATEAFF; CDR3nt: TGCGCCAGCAGCCAAGGGGGACAGGGGGTGGCGGCCACTGAAGCTTTCTTT